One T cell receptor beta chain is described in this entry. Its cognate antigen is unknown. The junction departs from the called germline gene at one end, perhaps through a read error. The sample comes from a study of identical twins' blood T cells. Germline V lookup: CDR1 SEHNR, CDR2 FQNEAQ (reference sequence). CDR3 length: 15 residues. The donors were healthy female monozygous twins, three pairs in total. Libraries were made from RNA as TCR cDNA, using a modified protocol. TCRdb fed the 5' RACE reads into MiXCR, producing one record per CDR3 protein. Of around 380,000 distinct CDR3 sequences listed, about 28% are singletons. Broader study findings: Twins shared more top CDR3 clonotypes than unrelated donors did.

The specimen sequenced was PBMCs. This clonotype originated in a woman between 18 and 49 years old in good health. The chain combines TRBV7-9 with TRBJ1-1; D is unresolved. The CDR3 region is CASNLGGQKNTEAFF. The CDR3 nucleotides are TGTGCCAGCAACTTAGGCGGGCAGAAGAACACTGAAGCTTTCTTT. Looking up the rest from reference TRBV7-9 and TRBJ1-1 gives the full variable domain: DTGVSQNPRHKITKRGQNVTFRCDPISEHNRLYWYRQTLGQGPEFLTYFQNEAQLEKSRLLSDRFSAERPKGSFSTLEIQRTEQGDSAMYLCASNLGGQKNTEAFFGQGTRLTVV.